This T cell receptor (beta chain) originates from a study of shared clonotypes between healthy human individuals. This clone was seen only a few times. This CDR3 is 13 amino acids long. Losses at the gene ends were 2 bases for V and 7 bases for J; bases not matched to a gene: 5. Germline CDR1 reads SGHRS; CDR2 reads YFSETQ. Profiling relied on immunoSEQ multiplex PCR, and the TCRdb table lists in-frame clones only, not all of them. This sample has 2 million to 3 million clones, with 93% found just once. Sequencing used naive CD4+ T cells from PBMCs. Subset denoted: CD45RA+ positively selected. This rearrangement joins TRBV5-1 to TRBJ1-2, with 7 bases lining up with TRBD1. This sequence was found in a man between 18 and 35 years old in good health. Some clones in this sample may be carry-over from other donors' samples. The CDR3 region has the DNA TGCGCCAGCAGCTTTGGACAGGTCGGTGGCTACACCTTC. As protein: CASSFGQVGGYTF.